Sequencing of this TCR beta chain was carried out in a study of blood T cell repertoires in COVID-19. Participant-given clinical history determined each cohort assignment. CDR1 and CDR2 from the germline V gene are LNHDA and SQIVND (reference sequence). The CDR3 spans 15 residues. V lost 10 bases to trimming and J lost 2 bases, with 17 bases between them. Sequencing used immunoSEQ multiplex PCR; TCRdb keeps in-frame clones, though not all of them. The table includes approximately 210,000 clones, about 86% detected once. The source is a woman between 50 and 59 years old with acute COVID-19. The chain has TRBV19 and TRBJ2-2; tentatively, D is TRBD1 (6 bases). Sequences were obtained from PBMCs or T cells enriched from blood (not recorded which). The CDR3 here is CATKTGSHNTGELFF. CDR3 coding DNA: TGTGCCACAAAAACAGGGTCCCACAACACCGGGGAGCTGTTTTTT. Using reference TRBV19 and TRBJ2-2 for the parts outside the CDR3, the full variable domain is DGGITQSPKYLFRKEGQNVTLSCEQNLNHDAMYWYRQDPGQGLRLIYYSQIVNDFQKGDIAEGYSVSREKKESFPLTVTSAQKNPTAFYLCATKTGSHNTGELFFGEGSRLTVL.